The source of this T cell receptor beta chain is a study of PD-L1 blockade in urothelial cancer. The investigators introduced synthetic TCR analog templates into each PCR as spikes. The protocol was immunoSEQ multiplex PCR, while the TCRdb copy is restricted to in-frame clones and leaves out a portion. The sample lists roughly 67,000 clones, around 87% seen once, with more than 12% in the top ten. Time point noted: pretreatment peripheral blood. The CDR3 spans 14 residues. The germline V gene has CDR1 GTSNPN and CDR2 SVGIG (reference sequence). With 1 base removed from V and 8 bases from J, the gap between germline ends came to 17 bases.

This receptor was obtained from a man aged 60 to 69 with urothelial cancer. V usage is TRBV30 and J usage is TRBJ1-2, with D perhaps matching TRBD1 (6 bases). Sequencing was performed on PBMCs, taken around atezolizumab (anti-PD-L1) treatment. Here the CDR3 reads CAWSGVSYRAGYTF. CDR3 DNA: TGTGCCTGGAGTGGGGTTTCGTACAGGGCGGGCTACACCTTC.